The subject of this entry is one T cell receptor beta chain. In the original workflow: How many nucleated cells were present was estimated from reference gene primer amplification. Here immunoSEQ multiplex PCR was the method, and the copy in TCRdb shows in-frame clones only, minus some. V, J and clone size derive from that table, while D and trimming were established from the DNA sequence. This sample yields 180,000 or so clones, of which approximately 85% are seen a single time; around 7.5% belongs to the top ten. The data stem from a study of blood T cell repertoires in COVID-19. Overall study: The samples span acute and convalescent COVID-19 from the United States, Italy and Spain. Sources were T cells, B-cell-depleted T cells, or PBMCs; the material itself was cDNA or gDNA.

The sequence came from a woman in her fifties or sixties with acute or convalescent COVID-19. Material for sequencing was peripheral blood.

The CDR3 DNA reads as TGTGCCACACCAGCGGCTCAGAACACCGGGGAGCTGTTTTTT. It is translated as CATPAAQNTGELFF. The rearrangement links TRBV11-3 to TRBJ2-2; D is perhaps TRBD2 (5 bases). Germline CDR1 SGHNT, CDR2 YENEEA. The CDR3 runs 14 residues. The V end lost 10 bases, the J end lost 1 base, and 13 bases lay between the germline ends.